Listed here is a single TCR beta chain. Antigen: not known. Primers for the PCR totalled 60 Vbeta and 13 Jbeta. This table comes from immunoSEQ multiplex PCR, and its TCRdb copy is limited to in-frame clones, with some not included. The table has fewer than 200,000 clones, 75% to 90% seen once. This sample is drawn from a study of cytomegalovirus exposure and HLA in healthy donors. The study's findings and limits: Most TCR sequences showed up rarely, but some public TCRs showed up in many donors. In a later analysis, parvovirus B19, influenza, CMV and Epstein-Barr virus appeared linked to several top co-occurrence clusters.

CDR1 and CDR2 from the germline V gene are SQVTM and ANQGSEA. The V and J ends lost 6 bases and 3 bases, in that order; junction bases with no gene match: 9. The CDR3 is made up of 14 amino acids. The chain links TRBV29-1 to TRBJ1-1; 8 bases match TRBD1. The origin of this receptor is a man aged 25-45 years in good health and CMV-seronegative. Sequencing was carried out using PBMCs. CDR3 sequence: CSVGPGGEYTEAFF. CDR3 sequence (DNA): TGCAGCGTGGGACCAGGGGGCGAGTACACTGAAGCTTTCTTT. Drawing the rest from reference TRBV29-1 and TRBJ1-1, the complete variable domain is SAVISQKPSRDICQRGTSLTIQCQVDSQVTMMFWYRQQPGQSLTLIATANQGSEATYESGFVIDKFPISRPNLTFSTLTVSNMSPEDSSIYLCSVGPGGEYTEAFFGQGTRLTVV.